The T cell receptor (beta chain) described here comes from a study of technical replicates of blood from several donors listed by TCRdb under 2017. Libraries were constructed by the immunoSEQ multiplex PCR assay. The table comes from immuneACCESS by way of TCRdb, which keeps in-frame sequences with V and J called. Part of the clones is missing from these tables; in studies checked, under half for an unresolved V gene and the rest for unknown reasons. In all, the sample holds about 75,000 clones, and around 97% of those were seen once. The ten most abundant clones make up 0.29% of the sample. This clone was seen a single time. Which antigen it targets is not known. Base qualities are not recorded, but no much larger clone differs from it by a single base. The CDR3 sequence holds 17 residues, the cysteine and phenylalanine included. Only the CDR3 portion is preserved as DNA: 51 bases, with reading frame beginning at the first base. According to the germline V gene, CDR1 reads MGHRA and CDR2 reads YSYEKL. Trimming costs V 4 bases and J 0 bases, and their ends lie 16 bases apart.

Specimen: T cells isolated from PBMCs. The receptor chain draws on TRBV4-1 and TRBJ2-1, with TRBD2 as a weak D call on 5 bases. The TCR was taken from a human donor in good health. The CDR3 region has the sequence CASSPPGSQSSYNEQFF. The nucleotide sequence is given as TGCGCCAGCAGCCCCCCGGGATCACAGAGCTCCTACAATGAGCAGTTCTTC.